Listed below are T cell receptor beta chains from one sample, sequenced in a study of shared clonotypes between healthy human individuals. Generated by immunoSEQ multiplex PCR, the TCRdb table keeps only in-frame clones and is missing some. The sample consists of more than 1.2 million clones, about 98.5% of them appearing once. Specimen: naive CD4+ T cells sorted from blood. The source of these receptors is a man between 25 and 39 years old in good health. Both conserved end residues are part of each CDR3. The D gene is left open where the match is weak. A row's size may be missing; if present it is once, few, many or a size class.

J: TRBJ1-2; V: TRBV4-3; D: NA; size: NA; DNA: TGCGCCAGCAGCCAAGATCCCTGGGACTATGGCTACACCTTC; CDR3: CASSQDPWDYGYTF
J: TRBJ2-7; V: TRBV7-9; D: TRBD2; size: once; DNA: TGTGCCAGCCAACGTGGGGGGGCCTACGAGCAGTACTTC; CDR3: CASQRGGAYEQYF
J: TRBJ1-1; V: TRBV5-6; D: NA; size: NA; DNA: TGTGCCAGCAGCTTGGTCAGTTCTTTAGGCACTGAAGCTTTCTTT; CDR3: CASSLVSSLGTEAFF
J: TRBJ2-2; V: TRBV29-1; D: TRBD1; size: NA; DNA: TGCAGCGTAAGCAGGGGGCGCGTCACCGGGGAGCTGTTTTTT; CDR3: CSVSRGRVTGELFF
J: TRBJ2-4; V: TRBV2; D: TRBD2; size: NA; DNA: TGTGCCAGCAGGGCCCTAGCGGGAGGTGCGGGAGCCAAAAACATTCAGTACTTC; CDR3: CASRALAGGAGAKNIQYF
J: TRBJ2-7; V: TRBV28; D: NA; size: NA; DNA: TGTGCCACGATCTCACCGGGACTTACCAACTACGAGCAGTACTTC; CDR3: CATISPGLTNYEQYF
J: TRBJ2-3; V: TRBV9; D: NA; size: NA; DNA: TGTGCCAGCAGCGAGACCCCTTCTGGCACAGATACGCAGTATTTT; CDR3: CASSETPSGTDTQYF
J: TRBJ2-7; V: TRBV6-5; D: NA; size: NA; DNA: TGTGCCAGCAGTTACCTGGGACACTACGAGCAGTACTTC; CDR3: CASSYLGHYEQYF
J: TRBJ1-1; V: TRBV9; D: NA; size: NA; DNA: TGTGCCAGCAGCGTAGCTGCAGAGTTGAACACTGAAGCTTTCTTT; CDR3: CASSVAAELNTEAFF
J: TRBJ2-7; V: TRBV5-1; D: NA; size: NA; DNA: TGCGCCAGCAGCGATGGGAGTGAGGAGCAGTACTTC; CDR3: CASSDGSEEQYF
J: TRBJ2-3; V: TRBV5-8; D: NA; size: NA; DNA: TGTGCCAGCAGCTTTTACACAGATACGCAGTATTTT; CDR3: CASSFYTDTQYF
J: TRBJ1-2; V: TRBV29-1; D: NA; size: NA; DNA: TGCAGCGTTGAAGATCAGGCAGGGGCGGGTGGCTACACCTTC; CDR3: CSVEDQAGAGGYTF
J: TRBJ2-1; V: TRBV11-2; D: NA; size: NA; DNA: TGTGCCAGCAGCTTAGGCATGGGGAACTACAATGAGCAGTTCTTC; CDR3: CASSLGMGNYNEQFF
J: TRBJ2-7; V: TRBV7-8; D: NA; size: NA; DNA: TGTGCCAGCAGCTTCTTCGGCGGCCCCTACGAGCAGTACTTC; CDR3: CASSFFGGPYEQYF
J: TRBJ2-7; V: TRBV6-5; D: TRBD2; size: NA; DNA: TGTGCCAGCAGTCGATTAGCGGGAGGAGCCTACGAGCAGTACTTC; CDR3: CASSRLAGGAYEQYF
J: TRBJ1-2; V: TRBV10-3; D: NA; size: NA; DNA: TGTGCCATCAGTGAGTCAGTTCGCAACTATGGCTACACCTTC; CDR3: CAISESVRNYGYTF
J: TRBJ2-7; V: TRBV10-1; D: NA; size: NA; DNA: TGCGCCAGCAGTGAGTTGCCAGGCCCCTACGAGCAGTACTTC; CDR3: CASSELPGPYEQYF
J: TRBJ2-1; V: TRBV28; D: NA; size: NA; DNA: TGTGCCAGCCGCCAGCTTAGCCCCTACAATGAGCAGTTCTTC; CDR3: CASRQLSPYNEQFF
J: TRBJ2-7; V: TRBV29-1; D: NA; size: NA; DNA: TGCAGCGTTGACGTACAGGGCAGCGAGCAGTACTTC; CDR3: CSVDVQGSEQYF
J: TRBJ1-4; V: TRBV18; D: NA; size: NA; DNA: TGTGCCAGCTCACCAGTGCAAACTAATGAAAAACTGTTTTTT; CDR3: CASSPVQTNEKLFF
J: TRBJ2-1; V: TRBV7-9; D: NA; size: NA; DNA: TGTGCCACCAAAAGCGGAGGCCGATCCTACAATGAGCAGTTCTTC; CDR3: CATKSGGRSYNEQFF
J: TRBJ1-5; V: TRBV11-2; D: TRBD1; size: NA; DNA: TGTGCCAGCAGCTTAAGTGCAGGGGGAAATCAGCCCCAGCATTTT; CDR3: CASSLSAGGNQPQHF
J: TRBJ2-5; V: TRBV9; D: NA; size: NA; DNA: TGTGCCAGCAGCGTCGGAGACCCTGTATCAGAGACCCAGTACTTC; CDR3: CASSVGDPVSETQYF
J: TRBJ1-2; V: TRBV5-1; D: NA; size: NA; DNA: TGCGCCAGCAGCTTGGGTTGGGGGAACTATGGCTACACCTTC; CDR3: CASSLGWGNYGYTF
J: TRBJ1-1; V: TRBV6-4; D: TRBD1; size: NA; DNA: TGTGCCAGCTCCCGGGAGGGACAGGGACAGACTGAAGCTTTCTTT; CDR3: CASSREGQGQTEAFF
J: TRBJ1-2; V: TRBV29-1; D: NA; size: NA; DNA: TGCAGCGTTGAAGATCGGGGGGCAGGACTTAACTATGGCTACACCTTC; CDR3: CSVEDRGAGLNYGYTF
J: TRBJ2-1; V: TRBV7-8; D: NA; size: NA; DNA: TGTGCCAGCAGCTTAGATGTCGGCAGCCAGGACTTCTTC; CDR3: CASSLDVGSQDFF
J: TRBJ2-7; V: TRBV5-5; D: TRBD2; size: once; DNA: TGTGCCAGCAGCTTCGGGGGGGCTCTCGAGCAGTACTTC; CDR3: CASSFGGALEQYF
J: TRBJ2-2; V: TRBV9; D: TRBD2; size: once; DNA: TGTGCCAGCAGCGTCATTGGACTAGCGGGAGGGCAGGGGGAGCTGTTTTTT; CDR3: CASSVIGLAGGQGELFF
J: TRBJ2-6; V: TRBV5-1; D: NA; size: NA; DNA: TGCGCCAGCAGCTTGGCCGCGGGACAAAACTCTGGGGCCAACGTCCTGACTTTC; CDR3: CASSLAAGQNSGANVLTF
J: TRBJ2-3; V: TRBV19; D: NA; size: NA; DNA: TGTGCCAGTAGTATCGGCACGAGCACAGATACGCAGTATTTT; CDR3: CASSIGTSTDTQYF
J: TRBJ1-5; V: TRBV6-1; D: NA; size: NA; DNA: TGTGCCAGCAGGGGGGGCCAGGGACTCTCCCAGCATTTT; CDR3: CASRGGQGLSQHF
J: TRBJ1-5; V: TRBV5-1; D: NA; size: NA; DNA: TGCGCCAGCAGCCAATCAGGGATCGGTAATCAGCCCCAGCATTTT; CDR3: CASSQSGIGNQPQHF
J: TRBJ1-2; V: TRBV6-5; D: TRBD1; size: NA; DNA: TGTGCCAGCAGGAGACAGGGGGGGGAAGGCTACACCTTC; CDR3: CASRRQGGEGYTF
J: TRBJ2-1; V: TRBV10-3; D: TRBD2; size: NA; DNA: TGTGCCATCAGCCTTAGCGGGAGGATCTACAATGAGCAGTTCTTC; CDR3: CAISLSGRIYNEQFF
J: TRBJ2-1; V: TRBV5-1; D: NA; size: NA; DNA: TGCGCCAGCAGCTTGGACGGCACCGGGAATGAGCAGTTCTTC; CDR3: CASSLDGTGNEQFF
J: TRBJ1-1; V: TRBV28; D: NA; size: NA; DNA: TGTGCCAGCAGTTTATTAAGCACTGAAGCTTTCTTT; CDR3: CASSLLSTEAFF
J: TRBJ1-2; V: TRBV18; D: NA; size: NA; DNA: TGTGCCAGCTCACCCGATCTGGGGGATGGCTACACCTTC; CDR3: CASSPDLGDGYTF
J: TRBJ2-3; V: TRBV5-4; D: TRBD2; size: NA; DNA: TGTGCCAGCAGTCCCCGAGGTACTAGCGGGCTCTTAGATACGCAGTATTTT; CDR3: CASSPRGTSGLLDTQYF
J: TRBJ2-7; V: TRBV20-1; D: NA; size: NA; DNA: TGCAGTGCTAGAGCGCAAGAGCAGTACTTC; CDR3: CSARAQEQYF
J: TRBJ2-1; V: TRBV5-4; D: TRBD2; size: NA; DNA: TGTGCCAGCAGCCTGGGACTAGTTCTGGTCGGGCACAATGAGCAGTTCTTC; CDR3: CASSLGLVLVGHNEQFF
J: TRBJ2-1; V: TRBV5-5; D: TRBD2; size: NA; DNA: TGTGCCAGCAGAAGTGTAGCGGGAGAGGCCTACAATGAGCAGTTCTTC; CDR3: CASRSVAGEAYNEQFF
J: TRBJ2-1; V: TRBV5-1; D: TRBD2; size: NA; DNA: TGCGCCAGCAGCAAAACGCTAGCGGGAGAATCGAATGAGCAGTTCTTC; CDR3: CASSKTLAGESNEQFF
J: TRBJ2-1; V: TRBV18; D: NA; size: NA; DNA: TGTGCCAGCTCACCGTTAAGGACGAATGAGCAGTTCTTC; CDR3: CASSPLRTNEQFF
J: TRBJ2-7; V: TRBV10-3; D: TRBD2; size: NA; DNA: TGTGCCATCAGTGGCAAGCGGGAGGGCCGACCCTACGAGCAGTACTTC; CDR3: CAISGKREGRPYEQYF
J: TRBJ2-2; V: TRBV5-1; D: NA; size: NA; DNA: TGCGCCAGCAGCTTGAGCAGGGGAACCGGGGAGCTGTTTTTT; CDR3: CASSLSRGTGELFF
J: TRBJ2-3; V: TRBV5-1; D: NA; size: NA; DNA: TGCGCCAGCAAGGAGCGGAGTAGCACAGATACGCAGTATTTT; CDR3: CASKERSSTDTQYF
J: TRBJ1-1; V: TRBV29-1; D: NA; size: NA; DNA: TGCAGCGTGGCACCGGGCCCACAGCGCTCATGGGACACTGAAGCTTTCTTT; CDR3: CSVAPGPQRSWDTEAFF
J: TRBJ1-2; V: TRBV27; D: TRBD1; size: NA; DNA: TGTGCCAGCAGTCCCAGACAGGGCGGCTACACCTTC; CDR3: CASSPRQGGYTF
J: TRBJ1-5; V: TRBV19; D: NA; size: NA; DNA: TGTGCCAGTAGTATCGGGCCGCAGGTCGATCAGCCCCAGCATTTT; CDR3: CASSIGPQVDQPQHF
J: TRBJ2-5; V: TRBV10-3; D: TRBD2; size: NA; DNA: TGTGCCATCAGTCGGAGGACTAGCGGAAAAGAGACCCAGTACTTC; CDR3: CAISRRTSGKETQYF